One TCR beta chain is described in this entry. The record originates from a study of blood T cell repertoires in COVID-19. Study overall: The analysed material was cDNA or gDNA that came from T cells, B-cell-depleted T cells, or PBMCs.

This CDR3 spans 15 amino acids. Germline V gene sequence: CDR1 MDHEN, CDR2 SYDVKM. V gave up 7 bases and J gave up 0 bases, with 10 bases separating them. Original methodology: From reference gene primer amplification, estimates of nucleated cell counts were derived. The data were produced by immunoSEQ multiplex PCR, yet TCRdb's version contains in-frame clones alone and is incomplete. V and J calls and clone size come straight from that table; D and trimming were deduced from the DNA. The sample has some 250,000 clones, less than 90% seen once; the top ten hold 4% to 4.5%. Source material: peripheral blood. The TCR originated in a man aged 55 to 69 with acute or convalescent COVID-19. This chain joins TRBV28 and TRBJ2-6, with D possibly being TRBD1 (5 bases). As DNA, the CDR3 is TGTGCCAGCATTGGACACCACTCTGGGGCCAACGTCCTGACTTTC. Translation gives CASIGHHSGANVLTF.